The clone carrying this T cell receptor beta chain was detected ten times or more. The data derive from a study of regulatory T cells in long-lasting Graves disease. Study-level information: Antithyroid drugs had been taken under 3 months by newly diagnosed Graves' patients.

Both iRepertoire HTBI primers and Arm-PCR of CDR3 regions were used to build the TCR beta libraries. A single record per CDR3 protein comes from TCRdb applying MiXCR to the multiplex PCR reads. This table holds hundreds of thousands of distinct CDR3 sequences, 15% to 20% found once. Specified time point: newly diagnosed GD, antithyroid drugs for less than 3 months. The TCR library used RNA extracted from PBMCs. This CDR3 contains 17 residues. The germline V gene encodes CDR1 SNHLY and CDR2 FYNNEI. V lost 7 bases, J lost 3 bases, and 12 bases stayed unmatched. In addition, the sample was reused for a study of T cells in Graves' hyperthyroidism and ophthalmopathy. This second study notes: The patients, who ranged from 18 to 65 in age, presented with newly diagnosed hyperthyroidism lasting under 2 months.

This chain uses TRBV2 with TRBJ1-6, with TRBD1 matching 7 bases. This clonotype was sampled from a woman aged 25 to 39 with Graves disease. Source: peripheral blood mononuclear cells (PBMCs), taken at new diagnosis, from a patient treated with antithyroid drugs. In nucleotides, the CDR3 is TGTGCCAGCACCGGGATACGTGGGACAGTCTATAATTCACCCCTCCACTTT. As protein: CASTGIRGTVYNSPLHF.